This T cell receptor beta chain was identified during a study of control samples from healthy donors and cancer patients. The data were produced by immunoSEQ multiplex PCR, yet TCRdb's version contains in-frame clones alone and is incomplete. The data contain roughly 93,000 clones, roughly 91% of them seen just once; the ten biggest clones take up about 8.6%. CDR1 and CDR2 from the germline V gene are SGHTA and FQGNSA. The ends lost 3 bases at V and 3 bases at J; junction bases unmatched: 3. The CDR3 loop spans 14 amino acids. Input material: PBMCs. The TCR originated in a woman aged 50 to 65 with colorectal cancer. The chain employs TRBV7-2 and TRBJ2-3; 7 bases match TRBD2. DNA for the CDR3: TGTGCCAGCAGCTTTAACGGGGGGACAGATACGCAGTATTTT. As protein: CASSFNGGTDTQYF.